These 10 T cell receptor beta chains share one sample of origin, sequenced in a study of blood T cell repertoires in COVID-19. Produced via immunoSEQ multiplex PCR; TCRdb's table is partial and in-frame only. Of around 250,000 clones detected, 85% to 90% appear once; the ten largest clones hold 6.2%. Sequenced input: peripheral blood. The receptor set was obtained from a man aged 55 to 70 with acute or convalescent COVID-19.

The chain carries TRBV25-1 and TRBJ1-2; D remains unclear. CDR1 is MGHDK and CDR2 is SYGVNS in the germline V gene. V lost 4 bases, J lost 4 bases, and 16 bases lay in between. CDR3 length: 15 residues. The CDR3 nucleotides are TGTGCCAGCAGTGGATCCGGTACAGACATCTATGGCTACACCTTC. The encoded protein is CASSGSGTDIYGYTF.

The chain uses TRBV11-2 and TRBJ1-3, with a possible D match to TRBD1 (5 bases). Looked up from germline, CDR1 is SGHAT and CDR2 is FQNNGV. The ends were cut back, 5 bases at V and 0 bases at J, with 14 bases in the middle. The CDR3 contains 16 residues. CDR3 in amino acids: CASSTGGLGSGNTIYF. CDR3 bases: TGTGCCAGCAGCACGGGGGGACTGGGCTCTGGAAACACCATATATTTT.

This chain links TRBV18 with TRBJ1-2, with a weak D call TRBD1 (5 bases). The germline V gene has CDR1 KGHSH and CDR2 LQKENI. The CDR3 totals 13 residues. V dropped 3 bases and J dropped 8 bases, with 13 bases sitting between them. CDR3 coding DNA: TGTGCCAGCTCACCCTTAGGGGATTCGGGCTACACCTTC. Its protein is CASSPLGDSGYTF.

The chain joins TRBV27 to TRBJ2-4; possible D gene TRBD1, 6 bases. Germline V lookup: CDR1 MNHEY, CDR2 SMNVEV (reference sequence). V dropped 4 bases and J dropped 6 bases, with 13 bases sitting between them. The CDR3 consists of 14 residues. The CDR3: CASSSQGTGNIQYF. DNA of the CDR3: TGTGCCAGCAGTTCACAGGGAACGGGAAACATTCAGTACTTC.

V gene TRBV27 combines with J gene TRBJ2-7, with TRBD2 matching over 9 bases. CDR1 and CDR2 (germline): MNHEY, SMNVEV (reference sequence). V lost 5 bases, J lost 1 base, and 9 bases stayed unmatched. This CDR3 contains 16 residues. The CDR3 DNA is TGTGCCAGCAGTACCTTTACTAGCGGGTTTTCCTACGAGCAGTACTTC. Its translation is CASSTFTSGFSYEQYF.

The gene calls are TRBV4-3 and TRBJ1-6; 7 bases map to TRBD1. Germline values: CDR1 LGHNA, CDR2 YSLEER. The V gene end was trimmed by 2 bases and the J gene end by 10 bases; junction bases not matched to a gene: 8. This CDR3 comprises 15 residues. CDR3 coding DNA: TGCGCCAGCAGCCAAACGGAACAGGGGAACTCACCCCTCCACTTT. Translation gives CASSQTEQGNSPLHF.

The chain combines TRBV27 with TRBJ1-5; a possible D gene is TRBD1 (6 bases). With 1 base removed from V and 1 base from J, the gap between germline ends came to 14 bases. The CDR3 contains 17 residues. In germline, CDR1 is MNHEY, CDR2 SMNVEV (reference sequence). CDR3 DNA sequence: TGTGCCAGCAGTTTATTCGGGCGGGGGGCGAGCAATCAGCCCCAGCATTTT. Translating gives CASSLFGRGASNQPQHF.

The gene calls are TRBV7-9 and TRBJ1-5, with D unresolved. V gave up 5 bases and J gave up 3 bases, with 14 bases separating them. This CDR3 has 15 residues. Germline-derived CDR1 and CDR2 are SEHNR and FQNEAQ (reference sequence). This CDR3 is CASSALDGLNQPQHF. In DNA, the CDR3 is TGTGCCAGCAGCGCCCTGGACGGACTCAATCAGCCCCAGCATTTT.

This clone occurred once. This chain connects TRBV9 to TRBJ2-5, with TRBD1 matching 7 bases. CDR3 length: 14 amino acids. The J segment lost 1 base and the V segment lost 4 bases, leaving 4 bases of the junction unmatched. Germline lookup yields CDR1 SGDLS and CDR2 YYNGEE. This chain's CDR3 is CASSMGQIQETQYF. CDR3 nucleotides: TGTGCCAGCAGCATGGGACAGATCCAAGAGACCCAGTACTTC.

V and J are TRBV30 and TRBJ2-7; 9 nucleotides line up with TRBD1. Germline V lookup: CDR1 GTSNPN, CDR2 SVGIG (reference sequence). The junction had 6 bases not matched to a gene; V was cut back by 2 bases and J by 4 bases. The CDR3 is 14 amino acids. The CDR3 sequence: CAWSRGQGRYEQYF. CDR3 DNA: TGTGCCTGGAGTAGGGGACAGGGTAGATACGAGCAGTACTTC.